The following is a T cell receptor beta chain sequence with its context. The antigen remains undetermined. It was with a sample-barcoded 5' primer and a J-beta primer mix that a second PCR of about 6 to 12 cycles was run. TCRdb ran MiXCR on the 5' RACE reads and lists one entry per CDR3 protein. The sample holds over a million distinct CDR3 sequences, less than 25% seen once. Germline assignment: CDR1 SNHLY and CDR2 FYNNEI. The CDR3 totals 11 residues. Trimming pared 8 bases from V and 12 bases from J, leaving 14 bases between. This sample was included in a study of blood T cells in healthy people across ages. Study-level findings and limits: Those diversity estimates obtained from one million T cells were thought to be underestimates.

This sample was also put to use in a study of T cells of mothers and their children.

The clonotype comes from a girl aged 2 to 10 in good health. The chain links TRBV2 to TRBJ2-1; D tentatively reads TRBD1 or TRBD2 (5 bases each). Sequenced material: blood. The chain's CDR3 is CASETGLGQFF. The CDR3 nucleotides are TGTGCCAGCGAAACGGGGCTGGGGCAGTTCTTC.